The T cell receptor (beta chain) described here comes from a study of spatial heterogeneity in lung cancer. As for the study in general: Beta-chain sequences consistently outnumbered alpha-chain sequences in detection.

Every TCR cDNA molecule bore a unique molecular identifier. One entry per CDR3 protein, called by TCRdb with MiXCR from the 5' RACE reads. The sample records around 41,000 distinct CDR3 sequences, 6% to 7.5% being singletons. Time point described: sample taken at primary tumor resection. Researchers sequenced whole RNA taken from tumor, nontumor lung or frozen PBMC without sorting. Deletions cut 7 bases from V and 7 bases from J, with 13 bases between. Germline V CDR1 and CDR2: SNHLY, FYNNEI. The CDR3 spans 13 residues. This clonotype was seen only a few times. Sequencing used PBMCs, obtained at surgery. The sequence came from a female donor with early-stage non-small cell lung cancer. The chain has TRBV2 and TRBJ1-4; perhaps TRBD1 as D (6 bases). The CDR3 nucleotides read TGTGCCAGCAAGAGGGACATTCCTGAAAAACTGTTTTTT. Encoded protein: CASKRDIPEKLFF.